The sequence of this T cell receptor beta chain was determined in a study of early T cells in non-severe SARS-CoV-2 infection. About the study: Sequencing of unsorted whole blood was done on bulk RNA, leaving chains unpaired.

Study outcomes and limitations: Reliance on VDJdb matching favored anti-spike CD8 responses; private and CD4 specificities were missed.

For this clonotype: What it recognizes is unknown.

V was clipped by 8 bases and J by 8 bases, with 24 bases between them. Germline V lookup: CDR1 MNHEY, CDR2 SVGAGI. This CDR3 spans 15 amino acids. Individual cDNA molecules were tagged with unique molecular identifiers, the study reported. MiXCR, applied by TCRdb to the 5' RACE reads, yields one record per CDR3 protein. The table shows some 40,000 distinct CDR3 sequences, with 10% to 15% occurring only once. The genes are TRBV6-5 and TRBJ1-2; D is unresolved. Sequences were obtained from whole blood. The origin of this receptor is an adult who was a healthcare worker with PCR-confirmed SARS-CoV-2 infection or an uninfected control (not recorded which). The CDR3 is CASGPTGRTIQGYTF. The CDR3 region has the DNA TGTGCCAGCGGGCCTACGGGCAGAACGATCCAAGGCTACACCTTC.